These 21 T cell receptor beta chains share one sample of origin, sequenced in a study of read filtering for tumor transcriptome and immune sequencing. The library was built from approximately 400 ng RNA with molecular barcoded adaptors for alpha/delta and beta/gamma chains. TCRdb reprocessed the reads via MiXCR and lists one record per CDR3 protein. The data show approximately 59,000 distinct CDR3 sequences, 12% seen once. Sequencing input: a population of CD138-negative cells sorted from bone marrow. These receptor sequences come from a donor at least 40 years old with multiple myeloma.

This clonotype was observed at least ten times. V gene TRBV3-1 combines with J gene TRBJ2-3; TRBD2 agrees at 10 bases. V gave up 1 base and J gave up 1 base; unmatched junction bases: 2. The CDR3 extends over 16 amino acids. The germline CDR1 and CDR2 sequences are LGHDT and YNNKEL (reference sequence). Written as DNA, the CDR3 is TGTGCCAGCAGCCAAGGGGGGACTAGCGGCACAGATACGCAGTATTTT. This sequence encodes CASSQGGTSGTDTQYF.

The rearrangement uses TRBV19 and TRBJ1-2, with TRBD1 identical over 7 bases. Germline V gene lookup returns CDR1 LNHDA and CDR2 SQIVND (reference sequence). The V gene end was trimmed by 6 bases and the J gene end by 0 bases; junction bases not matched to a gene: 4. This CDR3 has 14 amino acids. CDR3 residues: CASRATGTNYGYTF. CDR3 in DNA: TGTGCCAGTAGGGCGACAGGGACTAACTATGGCTACACCTTC.

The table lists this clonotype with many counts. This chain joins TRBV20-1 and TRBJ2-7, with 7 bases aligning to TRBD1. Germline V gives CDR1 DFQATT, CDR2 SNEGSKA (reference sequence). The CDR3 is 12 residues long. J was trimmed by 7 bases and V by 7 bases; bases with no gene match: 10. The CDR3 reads CSGTDRTEEQYF. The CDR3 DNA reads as TGCAGTGGTACGGACAGGACGGAAGAGCAGTACTTC.

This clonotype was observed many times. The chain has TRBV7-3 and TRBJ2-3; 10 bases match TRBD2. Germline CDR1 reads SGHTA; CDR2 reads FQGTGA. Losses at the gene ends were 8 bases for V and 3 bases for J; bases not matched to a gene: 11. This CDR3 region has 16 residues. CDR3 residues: CASSSPAGGPTDTQYF. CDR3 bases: TGTGCCAGCTCCTCTCCAGCGGGGGGGCCAACAGATACGCAGTATTTT.

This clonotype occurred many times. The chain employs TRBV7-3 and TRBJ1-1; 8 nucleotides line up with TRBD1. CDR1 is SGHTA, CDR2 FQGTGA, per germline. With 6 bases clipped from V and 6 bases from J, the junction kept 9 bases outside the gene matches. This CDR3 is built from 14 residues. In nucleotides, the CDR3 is TGTGCCAGCAGGCAGAACGACAGGGGACCTGAAGCTTTCTTT. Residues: CASRQNDRGPEAFF.

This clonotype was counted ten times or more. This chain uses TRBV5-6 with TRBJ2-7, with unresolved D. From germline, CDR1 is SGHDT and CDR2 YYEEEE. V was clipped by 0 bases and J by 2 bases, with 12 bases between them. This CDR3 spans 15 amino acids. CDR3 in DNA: TGTGCCAGCAGCTTGGACCTCAGCATTACCTACGAGCAGTACTTC. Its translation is CASSLDLSITYEQYF.

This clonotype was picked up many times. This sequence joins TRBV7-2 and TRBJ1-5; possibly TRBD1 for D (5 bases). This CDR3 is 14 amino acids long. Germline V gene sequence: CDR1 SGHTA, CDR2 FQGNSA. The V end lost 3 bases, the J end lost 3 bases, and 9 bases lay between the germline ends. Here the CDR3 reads CASSLGLPNQPQHF. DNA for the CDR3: TGTGCCAGCAGCTTGGGACTTCCCAATCAGCCCCAGCATTTT.

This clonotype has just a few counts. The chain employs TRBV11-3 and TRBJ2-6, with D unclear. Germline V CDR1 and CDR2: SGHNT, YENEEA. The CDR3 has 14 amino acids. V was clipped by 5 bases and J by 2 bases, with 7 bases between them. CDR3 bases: TGTGCCAGCAGCCCCGGCACTGGGGCCAACGTCCTGACTTTC. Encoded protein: CASSPGTGANVLTF.

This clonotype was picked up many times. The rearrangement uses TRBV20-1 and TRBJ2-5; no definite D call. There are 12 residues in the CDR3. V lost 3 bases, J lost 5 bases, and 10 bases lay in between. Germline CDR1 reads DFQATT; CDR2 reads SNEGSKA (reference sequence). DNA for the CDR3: TGCAGTGCTAGGGGGAACCCTGAGACCCAGTACTTC. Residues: CSARGNPETQYF.

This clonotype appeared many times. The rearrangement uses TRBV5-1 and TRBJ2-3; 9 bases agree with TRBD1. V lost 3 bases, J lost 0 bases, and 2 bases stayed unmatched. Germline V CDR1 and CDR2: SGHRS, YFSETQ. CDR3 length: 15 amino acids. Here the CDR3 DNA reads TGCGCCAGCAGCTCCGGGACAGGGAGCACAGATACGCAGTATTTT. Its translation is CASSSGTGSTDTQYF.

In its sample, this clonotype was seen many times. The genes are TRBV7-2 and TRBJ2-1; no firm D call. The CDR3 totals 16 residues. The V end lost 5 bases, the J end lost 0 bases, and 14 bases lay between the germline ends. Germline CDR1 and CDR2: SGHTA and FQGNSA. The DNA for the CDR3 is TGTGCCAGCAGCCTTACGCCCGGGCCCTCCTACAATGAGCAGTTCTTC. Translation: CASSLTPGPSYNEQFF. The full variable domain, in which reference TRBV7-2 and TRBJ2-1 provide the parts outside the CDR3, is GAGVSQSPSNKVTEKGKDVELRCDPISGHTALYWYRQSLGQGLEFLIYFQGNSAPDKSGLPSDRFSAERTGGSVSTLTIQRTQQEDSAVYLCASSLTPGPSYNEQFFGPGTRLTVL.

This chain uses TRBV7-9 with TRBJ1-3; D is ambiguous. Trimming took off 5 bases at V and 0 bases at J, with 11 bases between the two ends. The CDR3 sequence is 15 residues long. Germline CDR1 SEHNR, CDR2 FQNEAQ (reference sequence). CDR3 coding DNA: TGTGCCAGCAGCACGGACGGGAGCTCTGGAAACACCATATATTTT. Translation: CASSTDGSSGNTIYF.

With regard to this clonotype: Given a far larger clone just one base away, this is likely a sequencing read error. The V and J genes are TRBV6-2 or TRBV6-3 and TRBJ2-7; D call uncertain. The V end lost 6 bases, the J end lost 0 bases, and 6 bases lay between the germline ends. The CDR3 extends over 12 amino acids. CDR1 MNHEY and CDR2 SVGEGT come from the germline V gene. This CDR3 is CASSPPSYEQYF. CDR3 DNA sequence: TGTGCCAGCAGCCCCCCCTCCTACGAGCAGTACTTC.

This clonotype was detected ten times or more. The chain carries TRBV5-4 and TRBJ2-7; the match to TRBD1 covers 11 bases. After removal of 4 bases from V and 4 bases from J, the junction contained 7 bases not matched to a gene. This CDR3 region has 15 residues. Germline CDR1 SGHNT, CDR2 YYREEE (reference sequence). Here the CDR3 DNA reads TGTGCCAGCAGCAGTGGGACAGGGGGGGGTTACGAGCAGTACTTC. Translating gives CASSSGTGGGYEQYF.

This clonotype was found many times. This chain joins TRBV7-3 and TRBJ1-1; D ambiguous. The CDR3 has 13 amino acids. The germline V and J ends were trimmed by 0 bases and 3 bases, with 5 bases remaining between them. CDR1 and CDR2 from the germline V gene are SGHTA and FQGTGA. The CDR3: CASSLTRYTEAFF. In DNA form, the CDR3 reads TGTGCCAGCAGCTTAACCCGATACACTGAAGCTTTCTTT.

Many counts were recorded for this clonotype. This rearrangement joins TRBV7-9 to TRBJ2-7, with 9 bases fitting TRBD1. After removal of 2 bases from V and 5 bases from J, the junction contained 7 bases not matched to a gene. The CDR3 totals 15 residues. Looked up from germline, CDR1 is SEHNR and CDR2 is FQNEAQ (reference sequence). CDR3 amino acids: CASSLTRDRENEQYF. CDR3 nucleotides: TGTGCCAGCAGCTTAACTCGGGACAGGGAGAACGAGCAGTACTTC.

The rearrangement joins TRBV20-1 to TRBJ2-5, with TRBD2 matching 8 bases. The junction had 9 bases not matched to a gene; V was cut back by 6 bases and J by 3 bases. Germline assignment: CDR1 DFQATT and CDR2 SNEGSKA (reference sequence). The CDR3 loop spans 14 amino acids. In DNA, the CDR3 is TGCAGTGCGGCTGCGGGGGGCGAGAAAGAGACCCAGTACTTC. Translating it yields CSAAAGGEKETQYF.

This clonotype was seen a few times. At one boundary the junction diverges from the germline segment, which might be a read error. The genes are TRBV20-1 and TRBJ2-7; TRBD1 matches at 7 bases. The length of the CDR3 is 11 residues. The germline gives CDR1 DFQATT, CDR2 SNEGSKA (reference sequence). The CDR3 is CSARVGDRDRF. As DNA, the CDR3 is TGCAGTGCTAGAGTGGGAGACAGGGACCGCTTC.

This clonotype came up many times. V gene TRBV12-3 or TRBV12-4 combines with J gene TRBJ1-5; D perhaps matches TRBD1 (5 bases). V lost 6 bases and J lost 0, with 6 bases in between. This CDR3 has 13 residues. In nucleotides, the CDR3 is TGTGCCAGCAGAGACAGTAGCAATCAGCCCCAGCATTTT. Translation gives CASRDSSNQPQHF.

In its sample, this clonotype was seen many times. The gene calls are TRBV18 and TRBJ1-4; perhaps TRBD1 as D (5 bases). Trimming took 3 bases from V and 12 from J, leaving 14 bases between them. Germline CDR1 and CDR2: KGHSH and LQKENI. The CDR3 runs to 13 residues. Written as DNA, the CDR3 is TGTGCCAGCTCACCCCAACGGGGGGGGGAACTGTTTTTT. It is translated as CASSPQRGGELFF.

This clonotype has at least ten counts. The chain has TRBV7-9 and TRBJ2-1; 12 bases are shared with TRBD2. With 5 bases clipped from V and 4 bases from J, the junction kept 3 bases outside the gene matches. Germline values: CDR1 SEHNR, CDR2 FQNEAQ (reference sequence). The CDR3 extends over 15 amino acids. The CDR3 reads CASSRTSGAYNEQFF. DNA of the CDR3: TGTGCCAGCAGCCGGACTAGCGGGGCGTACAATGAGCAGTTCTTC.